The next 13 T cell receptor beta chains were all read from a single sample in a study of identical twins. From the 5' RACE reads, TCRdb called clonotypes with MiXCR, one entry per CDR3 protein. The table lists under 1 million distinct CDR3 sequences, around 12% of them singletons, with around 1.6% in the top ten. These records were also assigned to another study, of yellow fever vaccine responses in identical twins.

Sequencing was performed on PBMCs. These receptors were obtained from a young woman in good health.

The chain links TRBV10-3 to TRBJ2-1; 7 bases match TRBD1. The trim removed 4 bases at V and 7 bases at J, leaving 7 bases unmatched. The CDR3 is made up of 14 amino acids. The germline gives CDR1 ENHRY, CDR2 SYGVKD. The CDR3 region is CAISAYPRGNEQFF. As DNA, the CDR3 is TGTGCCATCAGTGCCTATCCCAGGGGGAATGAGCAGTTCTTC.

The sample holds a few counts of this clonotype. The rearrangement joins TRBV18 to TRBJ1-4, with 7 bases that match TRBD1. The CDR3 contains 14 residues. The V gene end was trimmed by 5 bases and the J gene end by 2 bases; junction bases not matched to a gene: 2. Germline CDR1 KGHSH, CDR2 LQKENI. CDR3 nucleotides: TGTGCCAGCTCAGCGGGACAGACTAATGAAAAACTGTTTTTT. Protein sequence: CASSAGQTNEKLFF.

The V call is TRBV27, the J call TRBJ2-1, with 7 bases aligning to TRBD2. After removal of 3 bases from V and 4 bases from J, the junction contained 6 bases not matched to a gene. Germline CDR1 MNHEY, CDR2 SMNVEV (reference sequence). This CDR3 is built from 15 residues. DNA of the CDR3: TGTGCCAGCAGTTTTTGGAGCGGGAAATACAATGAGCAGTTCTTC. Translated: CASSFWSGKYNEQFF.

This chain joins TRBV12-3 or TRBV12-4 and TRBJ2-3; the match to TRBD2 covers 11 bases. The CDR3 contains 16 residues. J gave up 8 bases and V 6 bases, and 13 bases lay outside the gene matches. The CDR3 bases are TGTGCCAGCAGCCGGATCCCTAGCGGGAGGAAGGGTACGCAGTATTTT. It yields the protein CASSRIPSGRKGTQYF.

This clonotype has a count of ten or more. V is TRBV2 and J is TRBJ1-1; D ambiguous. Germline V gives CDR1 SNHLY, CDR2 FYNNEI. The CDR3 runs to 15 residues. V dropped 0 bases and J dropped 1 base, with 9 bases sitting between them. This CDR3 reads CASSEAYAGNTEAFF. In DNA form, the CDR3 reads TGTGCCAGCAGTGAAGCGTACGCCGGGAACACTGAAGCTTTCTTT.

Only a few counts were recorded for this clonotype. J is TRBJ2-3 and V is TRBV20-1; 11 positions agree with TRBD2. The germline V gene has CDR1 DFQATT and CDR2 SNEGSKA (reference sequence). V gave up 3 bases and J gave up 6 bases; unmatched junction bases: 8. The CDR3 length is 15 residues. As DNA, the CDR3 is TGCAGTGCTAGCGCTACTAGCGGGAGTTGGGATACGCAGTATTTT. It translates to CSASATSGSWDTQYF.

This clonotype appeared many times. An end of the junction differs from the germline gene, which may be a read error. The chain has TRBV3-1 and TRBJ2-5; tentative D call: TRBD2 (6 bases). Germline CDR1 reads LGHDT; CDR2 reads YNNKEL (reference sequence). This CDR3 spans 12 amino acids. CDR3 DNA sequence: TGCGCCAGCAGCCAGGGAGGCGAGACCCAGTACTTC. Encoded protein: CASSQGGETQYF.

The table lists this clonotype with many counts. The rearrangement joins TRBV6-1 to TRBJ1-4; TRBD1 matches 7 bases. The CDR3 loop spans 15 amino acids. The germline V gene encodes CDR1 MNHNS and CDR2 SASEGT. Germline trimming cut 5 bases from V and 0 bases from J; bases unmatched to any gene: 3. CDR3 sequence: CASSRTGSTNEKLFF. For the CDR3, the DNA is TGTGCCAGCAGTCGGACAGGCTCAACTAATGAAAAACTGTTTTTT.

In this sample, this clonotype turned up many times. The chain links TRBV3-1 to TRBJ2-1; possibly TRBD2 for D (6 bases). The ends were cut back, 0 bases at V and 8 bases at J, with 8 bases in the middle. Germline V gene data show CDR1 as LGHDT and CDR2 as YNNKEL (reference sequence). The CDR3 length is 13 residues. CDR3: CASSQDSGYEQFF. CDR3 in DNA: TGTGCCAGCAGCCAAGATAGCGGTTATGAGCAGTTCTTC.

This clonotype turned up a few times. V and J are TRBV7-3 and TRBJ1-2, with 7 bases that match TRBD1. The germline gives CDR1 SGHTA, CDR2 FQGTGA. The V segment lost 4 bases and the J segment 1 base; nucleotides outside the gene matches: 12. The CDR3 extends over 17 amino acids. CDR3 bases: TGTGCCAGCAGCTCCGGGACAGACTTACGTTTTAACTATGGCTACACCTTC. Its translation is CASSSGTDLRFNYGYTF.

The rearrangement uses TRBV2 and TRBJ2-5; 13 bases map to TRBD2. The V segment lost 4 bases and the J segment 4 bases; nucleotides outside the gene matches: 6. CDR1 is SNHLY and CDR2 is FYNNEI in the germline V gene. CDR3 length: 16 amino acids. This CDR3 reads CASSARLAGGPETQYF. The CDR3 coding sequence is TGTGCCAGCAGTGCCCGACTAGCGGGGGGCCCAGAGACCCAGTACTTC.

The chain recombines TRBV12-3 or TRBV12-4 with TRBJ1-5; 7 positions agree with TRBD1. V lost 5 bases to trimming and J lost 1 base; unmatched junction nucleotides: 8. The CDR3 contains 16 residues. CDR3 sequence (DNA): TGTGCCAGCAGTCTACAGGGGCGAGGCAGCAATCAGCCCCAGCATTTT. This codes for CASSLQGRGSNQPQHF.

This clonotype was seen a handful of times. The rearrangement joins TRBV20-1 to TRBJ2-1; TRBD2 aligns across 7 bases. After removal of 4 bases from V and 0 bases from J, the junction contained 6 bases not matched to a gene. The CDR3 runs 15 residues. Germline V lookup: CDR1 DFQATT, CDR2 SNEGSKA (reference sequence). CDR3 in DNA: TGCAGTGCTAAGGGACTACCGAGCTCCTACAATGAGCAGTTCTTC. Its protein is CSAKGLPSSYNEQFF.